This entry lists 28 T cell receptor beta chains sequenced from one sample in a study of cytomegalovirus exposure and HLA in healthy donors. The PCR ran on 60 Vbeta and 13 Jbeta primers. Generated by immunoSEQ multiplex PCR, the TCRdb table keeps only in-frame clones and is missing some. This table lists roughly 60,000 clones. Material for sequencing was PBMCs. The receptors stem from a young woman in good health and CMV-seronegative.

The chain couples TRBV9 to TRBJ2-6; 10 positions agree with TRBD1. V lost 4 bases to trimming and J lost 0 bases; unmatched junction nucleotides: 4. CDR1 is SGDLS, CDR2 YYNGEE, per germline. This CDR3 is built from 17 residues. The CDR3 protein is CASSMGTGVSGANVLTF. The CDR3 bases are TGTGCCAGCAGCATGGGGACAGGGGTCTCTGGGGCCAACGTCCTGACTTTC.

The chain uses TRBV6-4 and TRBJ2-7; tentatively, D is TRBD1 (6 bases). The V gene lost 0 bases and the J gene lost 6 bases, with 27 bases spanning the gap. The CDR3 is 19 amino acids. The germline V gene has CDR1 MRHNA and CDR2 SNTAGT. The DNA of the CDR3 is TGTGCCAGCAGTGACTCGAAGTTCACCCCTTCCAGGGGAGAGGGCGAGCAGTACTTC. It yields the protein CASSDSKFTPSRGEGEQYF.

The rearrangement joins TRBV6-5 to TRBJ2-3; D unclear. The germline V and J ends were trimmed by 1 base and 0 bases, with 8 bases remaining between them. The CDR3 has 15 residues. CDR1 MNHEY and CDR2 SVGAGI come from the germline V gene. CDR3 DNA: TGTGCCAGCAGTTACTTTGTCGGGAGCACAGATACGCAGTATTTT. Its translation is CASSYFVGSTDTQYF.

The rearrangement joins TRBV7-2 to TRBJ2-1; 9 bases fit TRBD1. This CDR3 has 18 amino acids. V lost 5 bases to trimming and J lost 3 bases; unmatched junction nucleotides: 14. Germline CDR1 SGHTA, CDR2 FQGNSA. This CDR3 is CASSPRGGRDRVYNEQFF. The DNA for the CDR3 is TGTGCCAGCAGCCCAAGGGGGGGGCGGGACAGGGTCTACAATGAGCAGTTCTTC.

The chain links TRBV30 to TRBJ1-2, with 8 bases matching TRBD1. The CDR3 is 15 residues long. V lost 2 bases to trimming and J lost 2 bases; unmatched junction nucleotides: 7. Germline CDR1 is GTSNPN and CDR2 is SVGIG (reference sequence). CDR3 bases: TGTGCCTGGAGTTTTTCAGGGGGCAGAAACTATGGCTACACCTTC. Residues: CAWSFSGGRNYGYTF. The full variable domain, completed using reference TRBV30 and TRBJ1-2, is SQTIHQWPATLVQPVGSPLSLECTVEGTSNPNLYWYRQAAGRGLQLLFYSVGIGQISSEVPQNLSASRPQDRQFILSSKKLLLSDSGFYLCAWSFSGGRNYGYTFGSGTRLTVV.

The CDR3 spells CSALEAYGYTF. The CDR3 DNA follows: TGCAGTGCTTTAGAGGCTTATGGCTACACCTTC. The V gene is TRBV20-1, the J gene TRBJ1-2; D call uncertain. The CDR3 spans 11 residues. V lost 5 bases, J lost 5 bases, and 9 bases lay in between. Germline V gives CDR1 DFQATT, CDR2 SNEGSKA (reference sequence).

DNA of the CDR3: TGTGCCAGCAAGCAGAATAGCGAAAACAATGAGCAGTTCTTC. It is translated as CASKQNSENNEQFF. The V call is TRBV28, the J call TRBJ2-1; TRBD2 might be the D (5 bases). CDR1 and CDR2 (germline): MDHEN, SYDVKM. The CDR3 is 14 amino acids. V gave up 7 bases and J gave up 5 bases, with 15 bases separating them.

The chain employs TRBV9 and TRBJ1-2, with 8 bases lining up with TRBD1. The CDR3 extends over 15 amino acids. Germline V gene data show CDR1 as SGDLS and CDR2 as YYNGEE. The junction had 6 bases not matched to a gene; V was cut back by 3 bases and J by 2 bases. Here the CDR3 DNA reads TGTGCCAGCAGCGCCGGGACAGGTTTAAACTATGGCTACACCTTC. Amino acid sequence: CASSAGTGLNYGYTF. The full variable domain, completed using reference TRBV9 and TRBJ1-2, is DSGVTQTPKHLITATGQRVTLRCSPRSGDLSVYWYQQSLDQGLQFLIQYYNGEERAKGNILERFSAQQFPDLHSELNLSSLELGDSALYFCASSAGTGLNYGYTFGSGTRLTVV.

This clone is identified as medium-sized from frequency. The chain employs TRBV6-4 and TRBJ2-3; tentative D call: TRBD2 (7 bases). V lost 0 bases and J lost 4, with 11 bases in between. Germline V gives CDR1 MRHNA, CDR2 SNTAGT. This CDR3 contains 15 residues. CDR3 loop: CASSDSTGGADTQYF. CDR3 DNA sequence: TGTGCCAGCAGTGACTCGACGGGGGGCGCAGATACGCAGTATTTT.

The chain has TRBV30 and TRBJ1-1; D remains ambiguous. CDR1 is GTSNPN, CDR2 SVGIG, per germline (reference sequence). The CDR3 loop spans 11 amino acids. V was clipped by 4 bases and J by 8 bases, with 11 bases between them. This chain's CDR3 is CAWNSLLEAFF. The CDR3 DNA sequence: TGTGCCTGGAATAGCCTTCTCGAAGCTTTCTTT.

The J gene is TRBJ2-2, the V gene TRBV7-2, with 9 bases identical to TRBD2. J was trimmed by 5 bases and V by 1 base; bases with no gene match: 14. CDR3 length equals 19 residues. Germline V gene lookup returns CDR1 SGHTA and CDR2 FQGNSA. The CDR3 bases are TGTGCCAGCAGCTTAGTCCCGGTTGCGGGGGGGCGTTGGACCGGGGAGCTGTTTTTT. It translates to CASSLVPVAGGRWTGELFF.

The rearrangement uses TRBV29-1 and TRBJ1-2; tentative D call: TRBD1 (5 bases). The germline V gene encodes CDR1 SQVTM and CDR2 ANQGSEA. The CDR3 has 15 residues. Trimming cost V 7 bases and J 5 bases, with 23 bases left between them. The CDR3 DNA is TGCAGCGCCCATACCCCTGGGGCAGGACTATATGGCTACACCTTC. This codes for CSAHTPGAGLYGYTF.

The V and J genes are TRBV6-5 and TRBJ1-3; no clear D gene. This CDR3 has 16 residues. From germline, CDR1 is MNHEY and CDR2 SVGAGI. The V end was cut by 0 bases, the J end by 7 bases, with 16 bases between. In nucleotides, the CDR3 is TGTGCCAGCAGTTACTCCGTTGGCTCCGCCAGTAACACCATATATTTT. It is translated as CASSYSVGSASNTIYF.

J is TRBJ2-5 and V is TRBV28, with TRBD2 matching over 14 bases. The CDR3 covers 17 residues. Germline V gives CDR1 MDHEN, CDR2 SYDVKM. V lost 6 bases to trimming and J lost 3 bases; unmatched junction nucleotides: 9. The CDR3 coding sequence is TGTGCCAGCAGCCTTCTCGGGACTAGCGGGAGAAAAGAGACCCAGTACTTC. It encodes CASSLLGTSGRKETQYF.

This chain connects TRBV19 to TRBJ1-4, with D maybe TRBD1 (6 bases). V lost 4 bases and J 6 bases, leaving 12 bases between the germline ends. This CDR3 has 14 amino acids. The germline CDR1 and CDR2 sequences are LNHDA and SQIVND (reference sequence). CDR3 DNA: TGTGCCAGTAGTACAGGGGTTGTAGATGAAAAACTGTTTTTT. This encodes CASSTGVVDEKLFF.

This sequence joins TRBV11-3 and TRBJ2-2; TRBD1 agrees at 8 bases. This CDR3 region has 15 residues. The V gene end was trimmed by 4 bases and the J gene end by 4 bases; junction bases not matched to a gene: 5. CDR1 SGHNT and CDR2 YENEEA come from the germline V gene. The CDR3 DNA reads TGTGCCAGCAGCTCAGAGGACAGGGCCACCGGGGAGCTGTTTTTT. This sequence encodes CASSSEDRATGELFF.

With respect to this clone: One end of the junction does not line up with germline, which may come from a read error. The gene calls are TRBV7-7 and TRBJ2-7; 12 positions match TRBD2. Germline assignment: CDR1 SSHAT and CDR2 FNYEAQ (reference sequence). The CDR3 contains 13 residues. The CDR3 spells CASSQLAGGQQYF. CDR3 in DNA: TGTGCTAGCAGTCAACTAGCGGGAGGACAGCAGTACTTC.

The V and J genes are TRBV5-6 and TRBJ1-2; 8 bases fit TRBD1. Trimming at V came to 4 bases and at J to 7 bases, leaving 0 bases not matched to a gene. CDR3 length equals 11 residues. Germline V gene lookup returns CDR1 SGHDT and CDR2 YYEEEE. The CDR3 DNA reads TGTGCCAGCAGCGGGACAGGTGGCTACACCTTC. As protein: CASSGTGGYTF.

This chain's CDR3 is CASSVGLASYNEQFF. DNA of the CDR3: TGTGCCAGCAGCGTCGGACTAGCGTCCTACAATGAGCAGTTCTTC. The gene calls are TRBV9 and TRBJ2-1; TRBD2 matches at 9 bases. After removal of 2 bases from V and 1 base from J, the junction contained 1 base not matched to a gene. This CDR3 contains 15 residues. CDR1 and CDR2 from the germline V gene are SGDLS and YYNGEE.

As to this clone: The missing conserved phenylalanine or tryptophan at the end of this CDR3 makes a read error likely. The chain carries TRBV5-6 and TRBJ1-2; no clear D gene. This CDR3 has 12 residues. V shed 0 bases and J shed 1 base, with 1 base lying between them. The germline V gene has CDR1 SGHDT and CDR2 YYEEEE. The CDR3 is CASSLGNYGYTL. CDR3 bases: TGTGCCAGCAGCTTGGGTAACTATGGCTACACCCTC.

The V call is TRBV4-2, the J call TRBJ1-1; D perhaps matches TRBD1 (5 bases). Germline CDR1 is LGHNA and CDR2 is YNFKEQ. CDR3 length equals 14 residues. Trimming shortened V by 7 bases and J by 0 bases, and 12 bases separated the two germline ends. This CDR3 reads CASTAGIMNTEAFF. The CDR3 coding sequence is TGTGCCAGCACCGCAGGGATCATGAACACTGAAGCTTTCTTT.

CDR3 nucleotide sequence: TGCGCCAGCAGCTTGACAGGGATTCATGGCTACACCTTC. Amino acid sequence: CASSLTGIHGYTF. The rearrangement links TRBV5-1 to TRBJ1-2; D is perhaps TRBD1 (6 bases). This CDR3 region has 13 residues. CDR1 SGHRS and CDR2 YFSETQ come from the germline V gene. V was cut by 1 base and J by 6 bases, with 10 bases left in between.

CDR3 coding DNA: TGTGCCAGCAGTGAAGCGGGACTAGTATCCTACGAGCAGTACTTC. As protein: CASSEAGLVSYEQYF. The chain is built from TRBV6-1 and TRBJ2-7; 8 bases map to TRBD2. The length of the CDR3 is 15 residues. Germline-derived CDR1 and CDR2 are MNHNS and SASEGT. The V gene end was trimmed by 0 bases and the J gene end by 1 base; junction bases not matched to a gene: 2.

The chain joins TRBV13 to TRBJ1-4, with 10 nucleotides matching TRBD1. The V gene's germline CDR1 is PRHDT and CDR2 FYEKMQ (reference sequence). V lost 4 bases to trimming and J lost 15 bases; unmatched junction nucleotides: 5. The CDR3 spans 12 residues. CDR3 residues: CASSSEDRGLFF. As DNA, the CDR3 is TGTGCCAGCAGCTCAGAGGACAGGGGGTTGTTTTTT. Complete variable domain (other parts from reference TRBV13 and TRBJ1-4): AAGVIQSPRHLIKEKRETATLKCYPIPRHDTVYWYQQGPGQDPQFLISFYEKMQSDKGSIPDRFSAQQFSDYHSELNMSSLELGDSALYFCASSSEDRGLFFGSGTQLSVL.

The chain carries TRBV7-6 and TRBJ2-5; D gene unclear. The germline V gene encodes CDR1 SGHVS and CDR2 FNYEAQ. Trimming removed 2 bases from V and 4 bases from J, with 8 bases in between. This CDR3 has 13 amino acids. The CDR3 protein is CASSLSGRETQYF. The CDR3 DNA follows: TGTGCCAGCAGCTTAAGTGGCAGAGAGACCCAGTACTTC.

The chain employs TRBV30 and TRBJ2-7, with 7 positions matching TRBD2. Trimming cost V 1 base and J 0 bases; bases outside gene matches: 3. Germline V lookup: CDR1 GTSNPN, CDR2 SVGIG (reference sequence). The CDR3 contains 14 residues. The CDR3 loop is CAWSGGGSSYEQYF. The CDR3 coding sequence is TGTGCCTGGAGTGGAGGCGGGAGCTCCTACGAGCAGTACTTC.

To note about this clone: The junction departs from germline at one end; a sequencing error may be responsible. The chain uses TRBV29-1 and TRBJ2-1, with TRBD2 identical over 9 bases. This CDR3 spans 15 amino acids. Per germline, CDR1 SQVTM and CDR2 ANQGSEA. This CDR3 is CSVSTGTSSDNEQFF. The CDR3 nucleotides are TGCAGCGTTTCGACCGGGACTAGCTCCGACAATGAGCAGTTCTTC.

The genes are TRBV6-5 and TRBJ1-2; D unresolved. The CDR3 has 14 residues. Trimming shortened V by 1 base and J by 2 bases, and 8 bases separated the two germline ends. In germline, CDR1 is MNHEY, CDR2 SVGAGI. DNA for the CDR3: TGTGCCAGCAGTTACTTCCCCCTGAACTATGGCTACACCTTC. This encodes CASSYFPLNYGYTF.